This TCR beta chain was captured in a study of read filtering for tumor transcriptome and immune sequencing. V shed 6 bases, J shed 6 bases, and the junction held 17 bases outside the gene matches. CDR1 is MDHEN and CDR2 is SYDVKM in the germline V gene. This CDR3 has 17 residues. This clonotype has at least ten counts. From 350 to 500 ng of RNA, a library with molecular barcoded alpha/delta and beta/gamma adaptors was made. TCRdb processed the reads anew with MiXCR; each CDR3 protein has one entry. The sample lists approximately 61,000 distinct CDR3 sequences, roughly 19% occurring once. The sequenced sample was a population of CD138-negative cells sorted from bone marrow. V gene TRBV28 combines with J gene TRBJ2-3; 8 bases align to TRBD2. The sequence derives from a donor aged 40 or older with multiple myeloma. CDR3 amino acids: CASSPLSTSATTDTQYF. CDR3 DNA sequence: TGTGCCAGCAGCCCACTTTCGACTAGCGCGACCACGGATACGCAGTATTTT.